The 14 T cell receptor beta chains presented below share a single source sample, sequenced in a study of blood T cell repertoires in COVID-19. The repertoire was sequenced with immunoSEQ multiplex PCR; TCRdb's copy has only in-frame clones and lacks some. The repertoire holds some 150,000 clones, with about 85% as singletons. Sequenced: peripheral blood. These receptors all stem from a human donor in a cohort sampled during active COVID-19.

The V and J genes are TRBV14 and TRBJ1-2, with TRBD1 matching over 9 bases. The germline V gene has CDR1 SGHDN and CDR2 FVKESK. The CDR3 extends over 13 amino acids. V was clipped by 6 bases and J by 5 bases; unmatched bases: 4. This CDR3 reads CASRRTGEYGYTF. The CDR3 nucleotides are TGTGCCAGCAGGCGGACAGGGGAGTATGGCTACACCTTC.

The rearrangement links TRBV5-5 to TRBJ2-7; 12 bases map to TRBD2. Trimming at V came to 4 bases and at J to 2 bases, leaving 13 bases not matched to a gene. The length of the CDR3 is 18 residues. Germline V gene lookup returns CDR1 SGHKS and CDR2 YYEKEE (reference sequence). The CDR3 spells CASSVAMGLAGYTYEQYF. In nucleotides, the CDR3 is TGTGCCAGCAGCGTGGCCATGGGACTAGCGGGTTATACCTACGAGCAGTACTTC. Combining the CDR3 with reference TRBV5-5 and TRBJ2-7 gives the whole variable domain DAGVTQSPTHLIKTRGQQVTLRCSPISGHKSVSWYQQVLGQGPQFIFQYYEKEERGRGNFPDRFSARQFPNYSSELNVNALLLGDSALYLCASSVAMGLAGYTYEQYFGPGTRLTVT.

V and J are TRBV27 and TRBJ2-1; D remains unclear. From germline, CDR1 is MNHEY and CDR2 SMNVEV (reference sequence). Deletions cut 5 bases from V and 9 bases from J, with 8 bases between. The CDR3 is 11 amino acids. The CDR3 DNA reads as TGTGCCAGCAGTAGTGTACTTGAGCAGTTCTTC. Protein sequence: CASSSVLEQFF.

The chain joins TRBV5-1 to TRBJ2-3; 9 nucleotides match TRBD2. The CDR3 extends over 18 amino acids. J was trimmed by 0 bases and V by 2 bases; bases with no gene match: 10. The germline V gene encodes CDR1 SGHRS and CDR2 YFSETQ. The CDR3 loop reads CASSFTAAGGRSTDTQYF. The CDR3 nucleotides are TGCGCCAGCAGCTTCACAGCTGCGGGGGGGCGTAGCACAGATACGCAGTATTTT.

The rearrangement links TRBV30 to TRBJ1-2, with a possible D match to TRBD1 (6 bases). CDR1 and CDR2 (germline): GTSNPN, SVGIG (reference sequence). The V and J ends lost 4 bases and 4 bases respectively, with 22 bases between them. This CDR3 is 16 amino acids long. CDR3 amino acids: CAWTLPPAGEVYGYTF. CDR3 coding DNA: TGTGCCTGGACCCTACCCCCGGCAGGGGAAGTCTATGGCTACACCTTC.

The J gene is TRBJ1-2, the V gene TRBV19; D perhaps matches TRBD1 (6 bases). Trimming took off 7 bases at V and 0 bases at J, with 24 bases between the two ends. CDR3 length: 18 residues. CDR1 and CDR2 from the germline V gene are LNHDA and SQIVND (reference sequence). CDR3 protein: CASTSFRGGSSANYGYTF. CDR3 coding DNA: TGTGCCAGTACCTCGTTTCGGGGGGGCAGCTCAGCTAACTATGGCTACACCTTC.

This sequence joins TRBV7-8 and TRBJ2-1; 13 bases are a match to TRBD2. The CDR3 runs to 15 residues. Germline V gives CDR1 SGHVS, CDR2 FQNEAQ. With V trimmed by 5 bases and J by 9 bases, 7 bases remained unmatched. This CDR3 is CASSLQGLAGAEQFF. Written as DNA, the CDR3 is TGTGCCAGCAGCCTTCAAGGACTAGCGGGGGCTGAGCAGTTCTTC.

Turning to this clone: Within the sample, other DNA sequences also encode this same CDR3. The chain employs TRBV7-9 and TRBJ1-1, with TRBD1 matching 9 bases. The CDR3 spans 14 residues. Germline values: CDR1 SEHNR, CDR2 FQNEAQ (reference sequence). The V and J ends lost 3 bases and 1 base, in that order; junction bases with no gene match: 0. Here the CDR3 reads CASSLGQGNTEAFF. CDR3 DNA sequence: TGTGCCAGCAGCTTGGGACAGGGGAACACTGAAGCTTTCTTT.

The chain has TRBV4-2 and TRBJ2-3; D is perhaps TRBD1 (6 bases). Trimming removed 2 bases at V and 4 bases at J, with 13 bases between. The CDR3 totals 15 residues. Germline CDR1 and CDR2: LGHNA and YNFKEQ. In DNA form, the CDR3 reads TGTGCCAGCAGCCAACAAGGGGGTTTGGCAGATACGCAGTATTTT. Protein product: CASSQQGGLADTQYF.

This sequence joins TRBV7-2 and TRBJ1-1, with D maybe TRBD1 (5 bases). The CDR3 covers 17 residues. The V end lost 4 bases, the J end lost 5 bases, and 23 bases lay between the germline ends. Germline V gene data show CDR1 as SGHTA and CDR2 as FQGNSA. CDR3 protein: CASSSNLNPGRRTEAFF. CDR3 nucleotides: TGTGCCAGCAGCTCTAACCTCAACCCAGGGAGGAGGACTGAAGCTTTCTTT.

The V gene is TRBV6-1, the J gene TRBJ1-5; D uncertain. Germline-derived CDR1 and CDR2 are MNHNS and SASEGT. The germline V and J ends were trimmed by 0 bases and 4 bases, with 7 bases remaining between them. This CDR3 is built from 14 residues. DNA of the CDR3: TGTGCCAGCAGTGAAGCGGGAGTAAATCAGCCCCAGCATTTT. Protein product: CASSEAGVNQPQHF.

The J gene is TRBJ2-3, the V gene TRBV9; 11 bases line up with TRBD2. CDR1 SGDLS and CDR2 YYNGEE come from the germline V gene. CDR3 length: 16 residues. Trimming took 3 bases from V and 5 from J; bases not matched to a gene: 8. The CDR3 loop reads CASSDRLAGRIDTQYF. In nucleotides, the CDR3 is TGTGCCAGCAGCGATCGACTAGCGGGGCGTATAGATACGCAGTATTTT.

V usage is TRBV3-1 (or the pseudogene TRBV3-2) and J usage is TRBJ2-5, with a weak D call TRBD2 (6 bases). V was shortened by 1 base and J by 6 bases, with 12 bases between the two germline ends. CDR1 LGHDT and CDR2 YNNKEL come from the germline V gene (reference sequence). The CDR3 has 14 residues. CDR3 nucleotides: TGTGCCAGCAGCCAAGGGGACTCACCAAAGACCCAGTACTTC. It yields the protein CASSQGDSPKTQYF.

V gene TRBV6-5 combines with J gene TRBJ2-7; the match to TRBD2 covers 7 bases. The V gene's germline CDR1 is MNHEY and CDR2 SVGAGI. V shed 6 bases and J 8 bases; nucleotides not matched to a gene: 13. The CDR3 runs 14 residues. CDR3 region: CASSGREALRKQYF. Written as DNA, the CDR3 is TGTGCCAGCAGCGGTCGGGAGGCCCTTAGGAAGCAGTACTTC.